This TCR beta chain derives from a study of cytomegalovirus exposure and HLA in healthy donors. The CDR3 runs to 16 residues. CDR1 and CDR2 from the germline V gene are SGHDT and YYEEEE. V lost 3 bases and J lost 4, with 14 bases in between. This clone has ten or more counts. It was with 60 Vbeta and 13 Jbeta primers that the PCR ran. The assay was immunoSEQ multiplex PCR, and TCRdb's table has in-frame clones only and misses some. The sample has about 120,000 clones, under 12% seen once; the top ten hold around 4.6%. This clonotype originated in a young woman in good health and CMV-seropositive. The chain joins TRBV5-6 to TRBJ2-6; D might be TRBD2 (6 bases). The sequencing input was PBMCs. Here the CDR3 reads CASSSLRGPGANVLTF. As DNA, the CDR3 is TGTGCCAGCAGCTCCCTGCGGGGACCCGGGGCCAACGTCCTGACTTTC.